Below, 11 T cell receptor beta chains from the same sample are listed, as sequenced in a study of T cells expressing NK-cell markers. TCRdb re-called the 5' RACE reads and shows each CDR3 protein once, DNA omitted. Its clone listing holds 300,000 to 500,000 distinct CDR3 sequences. The sequencing sample was made of blood T cells: a sorted CD56 or NKG2C T cell subset, CD4+ or CD8+ T cells, or bulk PBMC T cells (not recorded which). These receptors all come from a woman between 45 and 65 years old in good health.

This rearrangement joins TRBV7-8 to TRBJ2-3. Germline lookup yields CDR1 SGHVS and CDR2 FQNEAQ. The CDR3 sequence is 15 residues long. The CDR3 reads CASSLRVAVDDTQYF. The full variable domain, its missing parts supplied by reference TRBV7-8 and TRBJ2-3, is GAGVSQSPRYKVAKRGQDVALRCDPISGHVSLFWYQQALGQGPEFLTYFQNEAQLDKSGLPSDRFFAERPEGSVSTLKIQRTQQEDSAVYLCASSLRVAVDDTQYFGPGTRLTVL.

J is TRBJ2-1 and V is TRBV7-3. The CDR3 runs 15 residues. Germline values: CDR1 SGHTA, CDR2 FQGTGA. CDR3 amino acids: CASSLPESSYNEQFF.

This chain uses TRBV12-3 or TRBV12-4 with TRBJ2-2; TCRdb indicates TRBD1, and absent DNA this call remains unverified. The length of the CDR3 is 15 residues. The CDR3 protein is CASSLQGRGTGELFF.

CDR3 region: CASSRGAPSYEQYF. The chain carries TRBV5-1 and TRBJ2-7; the TRBD1 assignment by TCRdb is unverifiable without DNA. The CDR3 extends over 14 amino acids. Germline V gene lookup returns CDR1 SGHRS and CDR2 YFSETQ.

The V gene is TRBV27, the J gene TRBJ2-3; no DNA is available, so the TRBD1 call from TCRdb remains unchecked. Germline CDR1 MNHEY, CDR2 SMNVEV (reference sequence). The CDR3 runs 13 residues. The CDR3 protein is CASGPGLPDTQYF.

This rearrangement joins TRBV20-1 to TRBJ2-5; TCRdb's D call of TRBD2 is untestable without DNA. The CDR3 has 16 amino acids. The germline gives CDR1 DFQATT, CDR2 SNEGSKA (reference sequence). The CDR3 sequence: CSARGFTSGIQETQYF.

V and J are TRBV27 and TRBJ2-7; absent DNA, TCRdb's TRBD1 call cannot be checked. The germline V gene has CDR1 MNHEY and CDR2 SMNVEV (reference sequence). The CDR3 length is 14 residues. The chain's CDR3 is CASSVRQGGDEQYF.

The chain couples TRBV5-1 to TRBJ2-4; TCRdb gives TRBD2 as the D gene, but with no DNA this cannot be confirmed. The CDR3 is made up of 14 amino acids. Germline loops: CDR1 SGHRS, CDR2 YFSETQ. The CDR3 reads CASSIGRAPNIQYF.

This chain joins TRBV12-3 or TRBV12-4 and TRBJ1-2; there is no DNA to check the TCRdb D call of TRBD1. The CDR3 is made up of 15 amino acids. The CDR3: CASRYHRVANYGYTF.

The chain couples TRBV10-3 to TRBJ2-7; TCRdb calls TRBD2, which cannot be checked without DNA. CDR1 ENHRY and CDR2 SYGVKD come from the germline V gene. The CDR3 contains 13 residues. CDR3 region: CAISTSGITEQYF.

The genes are TRBV5-1 and TRBJ2-1; the D call from TCRdb, TRBD2, cannot be confirmed without DNA. The CDR3 covers 14 residues. Germline V lookup: CDR1 SGHRS, CDR2 YFSETQ. CDR3 in amino acids: CASSPGLEHREQFF.